The rows below give T cell receptor beta chains drawn from one sample of a study of shared clonotypes between healthy human individuals. Profiled with immunoSEQ multiplex PCR; TCRdb holds only in-frame clones, not every one. The table lists 2 million to 3 million clones, roughly 93% of them singletons. The sequenced sample consisted of naive CD4+ T cells from PBMCs. These receptors were obtained from a man aged 18 to 30 in good health. Some clones in this sample may be carry-over from other donors' samples. Each CDR3 is given with its conserved first and last residue. D genes are given only for firm matches. For some rows the clone size is stated as once, few or many, or as a class when expanded; others skip it.

>TRBV9|TRBD1|TRBJ1-1|-
TGTGCCAGCAGCGTGGGACAGCAGAACACTGAAGCTTTCTTT
CASSVGQQNTEAFF
>TRBV5-1|-|TRBJ2-6|-
TGCGCCAGCAGCAACGGACTTCTATCTGGGGCCAACGTCCTGACTTTC
CASSNGLLSGANVLTF
>TRBV28|-|TRBJ2-3|-
TGTGCCAGCAGGGATTTCGGCACAGATACGCAGTATTTT
CASRDFGTDTQYF
>TRBV18|-|TRBJ1-1|-
TGTGCCAGCTCACCACTGACAGGTATCACTGAAGCTTTCTTT
CASSPLTGITEAFF
>TRBV6-4|TRBD1|TRBJ2-5|-
TGTGCCAGCAGTGGGCGACAGGGGGCTAGGGGAGAGACCCAGTACTTC
CASSGRQGARGETQYF
>TRBV28|-|TRBJ1-3|-
TGTGCCACTACGGGACGGCGGGACACCATATATTTT
CATTGRRDTIYF
>TRBV12-5|TRBD2|TRBJ2-1|once
TGTGCTAGTGGCCGCGACACTAGCGGGAGAACCAATGAGCAGTTCTTC
CASGRDTSGRTNEQFF
>TRBV7-2|-|TRBJ2-7|once
TGTGCCAGCAGCTTAGTAGTAGCCTACGAGCAGTACTTC
CASSLVVAYEQYF
>TRBV6-4|-|TRBJ1-1|few
TGTGCCAGCAAACGGGGGTTGAACACTGAAGCTTTCTTT
CASKRGLNTEAFF
>TRBV10-1|-|TRBJ2-7|-
TGCGCCAGCAGTGAGTCAATAGGGCCCTACGAGCAGTACTTC
CASSESIGPYEQYF
>TRBV28|-|TRBJ1-1|-
TGTGCCAGCAGAGTGGACGTAGTCACTGAAGCTTTCTTT
CASRVDVVTEAFF
>TRBV7-2|-|TRBJ2-3|-
TGTGCCAGCAGCGGCCTGGGCGGTTCTAGCACAGATACGCAGTATTTT
CASSGLGGSSTDTQYF
>TRBV10-3|TRBD1|TRBJ2-5|once
TGTGCCATCAGTGGACAGGGGGCCGAAGAGACCCAGTACTTC
CAISGQGAEETQYF
>TRBV19|-|TRBJ1-2|-
TGTGCCAGTAGGGGACAAGCGCCTTTGTCTAACTATGGCTACACCTTC
CASRGQAPLSNYGYTF
>TRBV9|TRBD1|TRBJ1-5|-
TGTGCCAGCAGCGTAGGACAGGGAAGTGAGCCCCAGCATTTT
CASSVGQGSEPQHF
>TRBV4-1|-|TRBJ1-4|once
TGCGCCAGCAGCCTGAGAGAAAAACTGTTTTTT
CASSLREKLFF
>TRBV18|TRBD2|TRBJ2-2|-
TGTGCCAGCTCACCGCTAGCGGGAGGTCCCGGGGAGCTGTTTTTT
CASSPLAGGPGELFF
>TRBV7-3|-|TRBJ1-5|once
TGTGCCAGCTCACCCAATAGCAATCAGCCCCAGCATTTT
CASSPNSNQPQHF
>TRBV2|-|TRBJ2-3|-
TGTGCCAGCAGTGACCGTAACCTGGGGACGCAGTATTTT
CASSDRNLGTQYF
>TRBV18|-|TRBJ2-5|-
TGTGCCAGCTCACCACAGCCTGAGACCCAGTACTTC
CASSPQPETQYF
>TRBV16|-|TRBJ2-5|-
TGTGCCAGCAGCCAAGGTTTAAAACGGGAGACCCAGTACTTC
CASSQGLKRETQYF
>TRBV10-3|-|TRBJ1-3|-
TGTGCCATCAGTGAACGGATGAACTCTGGAAACACCATATATTTT
CAISERMNSGNTIYF
>TRBV4-1|-|TRBJ2-7|-
TGCGCCAGCAGCCCCGAAGGCGAGCAGTACTTC
CASSPEGEQYF
>TRBV14|-|TRBJ2-7|-
TGTGCCAGCAGCCAAAGGGGATTAAGACAGGACCTCCACGAGCAGTACTTC
CASSQRGLRQDLHEQYF